Following are 29 T cell receptor beta chains from one sample sequenced in a study of control samples from healthy donors and cancer patients. Sequencing used immunoSEQ multiplex PCR; TCRdb keeps in-frame clones, though not all of them. This sample has some 150,000 clones, with 75% to 90% found just once. Sequenced: blood. Receptors were obtained from a man aged 25 to 45 in good health.

The chain couples TRBV19 to TRBJ1-3; no reliable D call. In germline, CDR1 is LNHDA, CDR2 SQIVND (reference sequence). Trimming took off 4 bases at V and 4 bases at J, with 14 bases between the two ends. The CDR3 is 15 residues long. In nucleotides, the CDR3 is TGTGCCAGTAGTACGCCTCGGGATAGCGGAAACACCATATATTTT. It yields the protein CASSTPRDSGNTIYF.

The V call is TRBV6-6, the J call TRBJ1-3; TRBD1 might be the D (5 bases). The CDR3 contains 15 residues. With 5 bases removed from V and 4 bases from J, the gap between germline ends came to 15 bases. Germline V gives CDR1 MNHNY, CDR2 SVGAGI (reference sequence). The CDR3 coding sequence is TGTGCCAGCAGTCTTATGATGGGGACCGGAAACACCATATATTTT. Amino acid sequence: CASSLMMGTGNTIYF.

This chain uses TRBV6-5 with TRBJ1-6, with 8 bases fitting TRBD1. Looked up from germline, CDR1 is MNHEY and CDR2 is SVGAGI. V gave up 6 bases and J gave up 7 bases; unmatched junction bases: 8. The CDR3 extends over 15 amino acids. The DNA for the CDR3 is TGTGCCAGCAGCCAAACAGGGGGGGGGAATTCACCCCTCCACTTT. Protein product: CASSQTGGGNSPLHF.

This chain links TRBV19 with TRBJ2-7, with D possibly being TRBD2 (6 bases). Trimming shortened V by 5 bases and J by 3 bases, and 8 bases separated the two germline ends. CDR3 length equals 12 residues. CDR1 LNHDA and CDR2 SQIVND come from the germline V gene (reference sequence). CDR3 bases: TGTGCCAGTAGTCTCGGGGGCTACGAGCAGTACTTC. This codes for CASSLGGYEQYF.

The V and J genes are TRBV10-3 and TRBJ1-1; D is perhaps TRBD1 (6 bases). Germline loops: CDR1 ENHRY, CDR2 SYGVKD. V was cut by 3 bases and J by 1 base, with 9 bases left in between. This CDR3 is built from 14 residues. DNA for the CDR3: TGTGCCATCAGTGACCGGGGGGCGAACACTGAAGCTTTCTTT. Protein sequence: CAISDRGANTEAFF.

V usage is TRBV21-1 and J usage is TRBJ1-4; TRBD1 is the table's D call and was not checked against the DNA. TRBV21-1 is a pseudogene segment. The CDR3 contains 17 residues. The CDR3 coding sequence is TGTGCCAGCAGCAAGACAGGAATATTTGCAACTAATGAAAAACTGTTTTTT. Its translation: CASSKTGIFATNEKLFF.

J is TRBJ2-2 and V is TRBV9, with D perhaps given as TRBD1 or TRBD2 (6 bases each). The CDR3 runs 14 residues. The V and J ends lost 6 bases and 6 bases respectively, with 15 bases between them. Germline V gene sequence: CDR1 SGDLS, CDR2 YYNGEE. The CDR3 is CASTPGGGPGELFF. For the CDR3, the DNA is TGTGCCAGCACCCCCGGGGGCGGCCCCGGGGAGCTGTTTTTT.

A few counts support this clone. CDR3 bases: TGTGCCAGCAGGTACAGGGGGAATCAGCCCCAGCATTTT. This sequence encodes CASRYRGNQPQHF. The rearrangement joins TRBV6-5 to TRBJ1-5, with 8 bases fitting TRBD1. J was trimmed by 4 bases and V by 6 bases; bases with no gene match: 2. CDR3 length equals 13 residues. Germline V gene data show CDR1 as MNHEY and CDR2 as SVGAGI.

The CDR3, as DNA: TGCGCCAGCAGCAATCCGCGGGGGACAGGGCAAACCTACGAGCAGTACTTC. Its protein product is CASSNPRGTGQTYEQYF. V and J are TRBV5-1 and TRBJ2-7, with 9 positions matching TRBD1. Germline V gene data show CDR1 as SGHRS and CDR2 as YFSETQ. CDR3 length: 17 residues. J gave up 2 bases and V 4 bases, and 13 bases lay outside the gene matches.

This clone appeared a single time. The chain links TRBV7-7 to TRBJ2-5; D perhaps matches TRBD1 (6 bases). V gave up 4 bases and J gave up 7 bases, with 19 bases separating them. This CDR3 spans 15 amino acids. CDR1 and CDR2 (germline): SSHAT, FNYEAQ (reference sequence). CDR3 protein: CASSSDSPPKGTQYF. In nucleotides, the CDR3 is TGTGCCAGCAGCTCGGACAGCCCCCCCAAAGGGACCCAGTACTTC.

The chain couples TRBV7-3 to TRBJ2-2; the D gene could be TRBD1 or TRBD2 (6 bases each). The V end was cut by 1 base, the J end by 5 bases, with 20 bases between. The CDR3 spans 18 residues. The germline gives CDR1 SGHTA, CDR2 FQGTGA. The CDR3 here is CASSLNSLGGGTTGELFF. DNA of the CDR3: TGTGCCAGCAGCTTAAACTCTTTAGGGGGAGGAACTACCGGGGAGCTGTTTTTT.

CDR3 DNA sequence: TGCGCCAGCAGCCACCCAGAGGGGGTTAACTATGGCTACACCTTC. It yields the protein CASSHPEGVNYGYTF. The V call is TRBV4-1, the J call TRBJ1-2; D perhaps matches TRBD1 (6 bases). The CDR3 has 15 residues. V was clipped by 3 bases and J by 1 base, with 12 bases between them. Germline V CDR1 and CDR2: MGHRA, YSYEKL.

This clone was detected once. This rearrangement joins TRBV10-3 to TRBJ1-1; 9 nucleotides match TRBD1. CDR1 ENHRY and CDR2 SYGVKD come from the germline V gene. The V gene end was trimmed by 3 bases and the J gene end by 4 bases; junction bases not matched to a gene: 18. The CDR3 extends over 19 amino acids. The CDR3 sequence is CAISDPVLGQGTRSTEAFF. The CDR3 nucleotides read TGTGCCATCAGTGACCCAGTCTTAGGACAGGGGACGAGGAGCACTGAAGCTTTCTTT.

This clone was recorded once. This chain joins TRBV6-2 or TRBV6-3 and TRBJ1-2; TRBD1 matches 7 bases. This CDR3 comprises 12 residues. With 5 bases clipped from V and 5 bases from J, the junction kept 2 bases outside the gene matches. Per the germline V gene, CDR1 is MNHEY and CDR2 is SVGEGT. The CDR3 bases are TGTGCCAGCAGTACAGGGGAATATGGCTACACCTTC. This sequence encodes CASSTGEYGYTF.

The chain has TRBV5-4 and TRBJ2-5; D is perhaps TRBD2 (7 bases). The ends were cut back, 10 bases at V and 5 bases at J, with 18 bases in the middle. The CDR3 extends over 13 amino acids. Germline values: CDR1 SGHNT, CDR2 YYREEE (reference sequence). The CDR3 bases are TGTGCCGCGGAGGGGGGGGCCGGGGAGACCCAGTACTTC. It is translated as CAAEGGAGETQYF.

V and J are TRBV11-1 and TRBJ1-2, with 8 bases fitting TRBD1. This CDR3 is 15 amino acids long. Trimming took 5 bases from V and 4 from J; bases not matched to a gene: 9. Germline assignment: CDR1 SGHAT and CDR2 FQDESV (reference sequence). CDR3 in amino acids: CASSSPGQEVYGYTF. In DNA, the CDR3 is TGTGCCAGCAGCAGTCCGGGACAGGAAGTCTATGGCTACACCTTC.

The chain employs TRBV19 and TRBJ2-1, with 11 positions matching TRBD1. V lost 4 bases, J lost 1 base, and 3 bases stayed unmatched. The germline CDR1 and CDR2 sequences are LNHDA and SQIVND (reference sequence). The CDR3 is 16 residues long. CDR3 nucleotides: TGTGCCAGTAGTACGGACAGGGGGCAATCCTACAATGAGCAGTTCTTC. This gives the protein CASSTDRGQSYNEQFF.

The V gene is TRBV2, the J gene TRBJ1-1; D remains unclear. The V and J ends lost 6 bases and 4 bases respectively, with 9 bases between them. Germline CDR1 is SNHLY and CDR2 is FYNNEI. The length of the CDR3 is 12 residues. The CDR3 reads CASRAGGTEAFF. The CDR3 nucleotides are TGTGCCAGCAGGGCGGGTGGCACTGAAGCTTTCTTT. The complete variable domain, with remaining parts taken from reference TRBV2 and TRBJ1-1, reads EPEVTQTPSHQVTQMGQEVILRCVPISNHLYFYWYRQILGQKVEFLVSFYNNEISEKSEIFDDQFSVERPDGSNFTLKIRSTKLEDSAMYFCASRAGGTEAFFGQGTRLTVV.

The chain couples TRBV24-1 to TRBJ1-5; D is unclear. This CDR3 region has 14 residues. Germline assignment: CDR1 KGHDR and CDR2 SFDVKD. V lost 0 bases, J lost 1 base, and 3 bases lay in between. The CDR3 nucleotides are TGTGCCACCAGTGATTTGAGAAGCAATCAGCCCCAGCATTTT. Its translation is CATSDLRSNQPQHF.

The chain joins TRBV7-9 to TRBJ1-5; D perhaps matches TRBD1 (6 bases). Germline-derived CDR1 and CDR2 are SEHNR and FQNEAQ (reference sequence). Trimming left V 5 bases short and J 0 bases short, with 14 bases between. This CDR3 region has 16 residues. CDR3 nucleotide sequence: TGTGCCAGCAGCCCAGACAGGACTTATAGCAATCAGCCCCAGCATTTT. Translation gives CASSPDRTYSNQPQHF.

The chain uses TRBV3-1 (or the pseudogene TRBV3-2) and TRBJ2-7; 8 bases are a match to TRBD1. CDR3 length: 14 amino acids. Germline-derived CDR1 and CDR2 are LGHDT and YNNKEL (reference sequence). V shed 4 bases, J shed 3 bases, and the junction held 5 bases outside the gene matches. For the CDR3, the DNA is TGTGCCAGCAGCCCCAGGACAGGGAACTACGAGCAGTACTTC. Encoded protein: CASSPRTGNYEQYF.

This sequence joins TRBV5-4 and TRBJ2-1; D may be TRBD1 or TRBD2 (5 bases each). Per germline, CDR1 SGHNT and CDR2 YYREEE (reference sequence). V was pared by 4 bases and J by 5 bases, with 16 bases between. The CDR3 is 15 amino acids. CDR3 in DNA: TGTGCCAGCAGCCCGGGACCGAATTTACACAATGAGCAGTTCTTC. This gives the protein CASSPGPNLHNEQFF.

The chain carries TRBV7-9 and TRBJ1-1; TRBD1 matches at 8 bases. The CDR3 contains 16 residues. Germline V gives CDR1 SEHNR, CDR2 FQNEAQ (reference sequence). With V trimmed by 3 bases and J by 3 bases, 9 bases remained unmatched. CDR3 protein: CASSFKGTGWDTEAFF. The CDR3 DNA follows: TGTGCCAGCAGCTTTAAGGGGACAGGTTGGGACACTGAAGCTTTCTTT.

The V and J genes are TRBV7-8 and TRBJ2-5; D ambiguous. The CDR3 contains 14 residues. Germline V gene lookup returns CDR1 SGHVS and CDR2 FQNEAQ. The ends were cut back, 7 bases at V and 1 base at J, with 13 bases in the middle. The CDR3 sequence: CASTRSEPQETQYF. CDR3 nucleotide sequence: TGTGCCAGCACGCGGTCAGAACCCCAAGAGACCCAGTACTTC.

V gene TRBV24-1 combines with J gene TRBJ1-1; D may be TRBD1 (6 bases). From germline, CDR1 is KGHDR and CDR2 SFDVKD. This CDR3 is built from 15 residues. V dropped 9 bases and J dropped 0 bases, with 16 bases sitting between them. CDR3 nucleotide sequence: TGTGCCACCCAACCCCAGGGGAGCATGAACACTGAAGCTTTCTTT. Translation gives CATQPQGSMNTEAFF.

V gene TRBV7-9 combines with J gene TRBJ2-7, with TRBD2 matching 9 bases. The CDR3 spans 17 residues. Trimming cost V 1 base and J 6 bases; bases outside gene matches: 13. Germline V gene data show CDR1 as SEHNR and CDR2 as FQNEAQ (reference sequence). The CDR3 reads CASSLEASGENLGEQYF. The CDR3 DNA reads TGTGCCAGCAGCTTAGAGGCTAGCGGGGAAAATCTGGGCGAGCAGTACTTC.

This clone was seen a handful of times. The chain uses TRBV6-2 or TRBV6-3 and TRBJ2-5; 7 positions agree with TRBD2. Trimming at V came to 6 bases and at J to 9 bases, leaving 10 bases not matched to a gene. Germline CDR1 MNHEY, CDR2 SVGEGT. The CDR3 consists of 13 residues. CDR3 region: CASSEDLGGAQYF. The CDR3 DNA is TGTGCCAGCAGCGAGGACCTGGGAGGGGCCCAGTACTTC.

The genes are TRBV5-1 and TRBJ2-5; D perhaps matches TRBD1 (6 bases). Trimming took 3 bases from V and 3 from J, leaving 18 bases between them. The CDR3 is 16 residues long. Germline V CDR1 and CDR2: SGHRS, YFSETQ. CDR3 protein: CASSSVAGAGEETQYF. The CDR3 bases are TGCGCCAGCAGCTCCGTAGCAGGGGCCGGCGAAGAGACCCAGTACTTC.

The J gene is TRBJ2-7, the V gene TRBV2; D gene ambiguous. This CDR3 has 13 amino acids. Trimming left V 3 bases short and J 3 bases short, with 9 bases between. Looked up from germline, CDR1 is SNHLY and CDR2 is FYNNEI. This CDR3 reads CASSENSIYEQYF. The DNA of the CDR3 is TGTGCCAGCAGTGAGAACAGTATCTACGAGCAGTACTTC.